Below, one T cell receptor (beta chain) is given with its context. The antigen this receptor binds is unknown. No base quality values were provided; no much bigger clone lies one nucleotide off. Using the deep immunoSEQ assay, multiplex PCR amplified TCR CDR3 regions from genomic DNA. Extracted genomic DNA from each cell subset was spread evenly across all wells of several immunoSEQ 96-well plates, with each plate serving as a replicate. For sorted subsets, each replicate PCR was loaded with 200 ng genomic DNA, equivalent to 32,000 or so T cell genomes. The purified libraries were quantified using a Qubit 3.0 fluorometer, sized with a Bioanalyzer 2100, and then quantified again using the KAPA Library Quantification kit. A separate single-read 150-cycle Illumina NextSeq 550 flow cell was used to sequence each immunoSEQ 96-well plate. The authors processed their data as follows. The immunoSEQ output contained only junctional sequences without quality scores, so filtering could not match that applied to full-length reads. To assign V/J genes and CDR3, sequences were annotated against IMGT germline references using PyIR, a Python wrapper for IgBLAST v1.9. Reads with weak V/J assignments (E-value above 1e-6), missing CDR3, stop codons, out-of-frame junctions, or ambiguous translated residues were removed. A V3J clonotype was defined by an identical inferred V gene, J gene, and CDR3 amino acid sequence. Percentage overlap between repertoires was computed as shared unique clonotypes divided by the size of the smaller repertoire. Richness of each repertoire was evaluated using RTK rarefaction, the Chao1 estimator, and Recon v2.1 estimates of unobserved clonotypes. Generation probabilities for all TCRbeta clonotypes obtained by the gDNA method from a handful of donors were computed using OLGA. TCRdb provides this immuneACCESS table in a form limited to in-frame rearrangements. Some clones are lacking; in checked studies, under half of them reflect an unresolved V gene, and why the rest are absent is not known. V and J calls and clone size follow that table, whereas D and trimming were derived from the DNA. This sample holds about 2.2 million clones; roughly 95% were observed only once. The leading ten clones occupy about 1.6% of the sample.

CD8 naive samples consisted of CD45RO-negative cells that were positively selected for CCR7, yielding a CD45RA+CCR7+ population without TemRA cells. The donors were healthy, HIV-negative adults who had no recently reported acute infections or vaccinations. Every donor was a Caucasian adult residing in Nashville, Tennessee, USA. Blood was collected by leukapheresis, and PBMCs were isolated by Ficoll-Histopaque density gradient centrifugation and then cryopreserved in liquid nitrogen vapor phase. Analytical flow cytometry was used to check the purity and quantity of each magnetically sorted T cell population. Genomic DNA was isolated from every sorted fraction and measured by UV absorbance on a Nanodrop 2000c. This record comes from a study of shared clonotypes between healthy human individuals (dated by TCRdb to between 2020 and 2021). As for the study more broadly: Three men and two women, aged 18 to 49 years, made up the cohort. Per donor, three plates each were used for CD4 naive and CD4 memory, two for CD8 naive, and one for CD8 memory. The study deeply sequenced blood TCR repertoires of about 5 healthy adults to estimate repertoire size and the extent of clonotype sharing between individuals. To increase sequencing depth and limit assay-specific biases, TCR repertoire library preparation and sequencing were carried out by different laboratories using diverse techniques. Per donor, leukapheresis produced somewhere between about 0.85 and 9.5 billion PBMCs.

The paper's findings and limits, for the study overall: Naive subsets generally had larger estimated clonotype richness than memory subsets. Sampling was restricted to blood, and TCR repertoires in tissue are likely to differ from TCR repertoires in blood. Because the study included only a small number of donors, the genetic and exposure-history diversity represented was limited. Incomplete sequencing was indicated by rarefaction of sorted-subset datasets, despite the large sequencing depth. Pairwise subsampling led to the expectation that sequencing depth would affect the degree of clonotype sharing among donors. About 5% of naive CD4, around 3.6% of naive CD8, roughly 2.4% of memory CD4, and around 0.42% of memory CD8 clonotypes were shared across a few donors. Compared with non-shared clonotypes, the clonotypes found in all four sorted-subset donors had higher generation probabilities.

Trimming removed 5 bases from V and 2 bases from J; the gene matches leave 0 bases unexplained. Per the germline V gene (reference sequence), SEHNR is the CDR1 and FQNEAQ is the CDR2. From the cysteine through the phenylalanine, the CDR3 covers 13 amino acids. Only the CDR3 part of the read is kept: 39 bases, read in frame from the first base. The sequence was collected from a young man in good health. Some clones in this sample may be carry-over from other donors' samples. Rearrangement joined TRBV7-9 to TRBJ2-7, with 10 bases aligning to TRBD2. The material sequenced was naive CD8+ T cells from PBMCs. The sample's cell subset or site, from its label and the paper: CD45RA+CCR7+. The CDR3 is CASSTSGAYEQYF. The DNA sequence reads TGTGCCAGCAGCACTAGCGGGGCCTACGAGCAGTACTTC.